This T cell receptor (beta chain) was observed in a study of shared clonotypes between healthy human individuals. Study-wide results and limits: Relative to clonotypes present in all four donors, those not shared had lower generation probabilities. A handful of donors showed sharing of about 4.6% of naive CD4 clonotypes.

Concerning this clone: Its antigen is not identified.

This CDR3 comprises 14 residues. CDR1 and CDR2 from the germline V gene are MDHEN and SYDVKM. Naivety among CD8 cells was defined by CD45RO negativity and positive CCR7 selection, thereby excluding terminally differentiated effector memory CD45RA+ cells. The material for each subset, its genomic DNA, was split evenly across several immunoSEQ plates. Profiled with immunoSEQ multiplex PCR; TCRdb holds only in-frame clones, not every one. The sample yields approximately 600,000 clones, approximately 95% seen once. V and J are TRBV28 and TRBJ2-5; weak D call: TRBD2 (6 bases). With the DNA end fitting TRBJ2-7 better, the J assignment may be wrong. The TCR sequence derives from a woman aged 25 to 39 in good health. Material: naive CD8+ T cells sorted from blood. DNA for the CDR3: TGTGCCAGCAGAATCCGGGACTTTACCTACGAGCAGTACTTC. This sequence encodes CASRIRDFTYEQYF.